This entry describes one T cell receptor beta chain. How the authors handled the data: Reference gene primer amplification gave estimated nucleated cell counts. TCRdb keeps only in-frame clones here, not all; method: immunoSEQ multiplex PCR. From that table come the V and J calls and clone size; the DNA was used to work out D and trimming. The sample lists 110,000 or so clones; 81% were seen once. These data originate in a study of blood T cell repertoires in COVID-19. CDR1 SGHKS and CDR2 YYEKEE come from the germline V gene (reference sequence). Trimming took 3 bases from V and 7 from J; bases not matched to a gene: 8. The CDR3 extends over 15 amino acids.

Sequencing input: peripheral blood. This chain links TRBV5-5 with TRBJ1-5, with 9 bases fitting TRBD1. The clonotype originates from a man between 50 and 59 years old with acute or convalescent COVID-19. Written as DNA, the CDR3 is TGTGCCAGCAGCTCGGGACAGGGAATTGGACAGCCCCAGCATTTT. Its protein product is CASSSGQGIGQPQHF.